Following are 2 T cell receptor beta chains from one sample sequenced in a study of blood T cell repertoires in COVID-19. Using immunoSEQ multiplex PCR, the repertoire was profiled, and TCRdb retains in-frame clones only, with some absent. In the table there are over 40,000 clones, approximately 92% of which are singletons. Source material: peripheral blood. Every receptor here comes from a human donor in a cohort sampled during active COVID-19.

A note on this clone: Mismatch with germline at one junction end may stem from a read error. The chain is built from TRBV4-1 and TRBJ1-2, with TRBD1 identical over 8 bases. Germline lookup yields CDR1 MGHRA and CDR2 YSYEKL. The CDR3 runs to 13 residues. CDR3 amino acids: CASSQDRSVDRAF. The DNA of the CDR3 is TGCGCCAGCAGCCAAGATAGATCAGTGGACAGGGCCTTC.

The chain recombines TRBV7-6 with TRBJ1-1, with D hard to call. The V end was cut by 5 bases, the J end by 0 bases, with 10 bases between. The CDR3 has 14 amino acids. Germline CDR1 SGHVS, CDR2 FNYEAQ. For the CDR3, the DNA is TGTGCCAGCAGCCCGGCGGGGTTGAACACTGAAGCTTTCTTT. Its translation: CASSPAGLNTEAFF.